A selection of T cell receptor beta chains follows, all from one sample in a study of Ad26.COV2.S vaccination and SARS-CoV-2 variants. Using immunoSEQ multiplex PCR, the repertoire was profiled, and TCRdb retains in-frame clones only, with some absent. The table has 300,000 to 450,000 clones, about 85% seen once. Specimen: peripheral blood, collected in a trial of Ad26.COV2.S vaccine versus placebo. The receptor set was obtained from a person between 18 and 65 years old who received the Ad26.COV2.S COVID-19 vaccine or a placebo. Each CDR3 is given with its conserved first and last residue. Fields, in order: clone size, J gene, V gene, D gene, CDR3 protein, CDR3 DNA. A D gene is named only where the DNA matches it firmly. Where a row states a size, it is once, few, many or the class of an expanded clone; other rows omit it.

size: .; J: TRBJ2-1; V: TRBV5-1; D: .; CDR3: CASSYYTSSYNEQFF; DNA: TGCGCCAGCAGCTACTACACCAGCTCCTACAATGAGCAGTTCTTC
size: .; J: TRBJ1-1; V: TRBV19; D: .; CDR3: CASSILAGWGTEAFF; DNA: TGTGCCAGTAGTATATTAGCTGGGTGGGGGACTGAAGCTTTCTTT
size: .; J: TRBJ2-4; V: TRBV30; D: TRBD1; CDR3: CAWSFGDSIQNIQYF; DNA: TGTGCCTGGAGTTTCGGGGACAGCATACAAAACATTCAGTACTTC
size: few; J: TRBJ1-5; V: TRBV6-6; D: .; CDR3: CASSDLSYTQPQHF; DNA: TGTGCCAGCAGTGACCTGTCATACACGCAGCCCCAGCATTTT
size: .; J: TRBJ2-3; V: TRBV21-1; D: .; CDR3: CASSPWTGGAGRVFWPGTDTQYF; DNA: TGTGCCAGCAGCCCGTGGACAGGGGGAGCGGGCAGAGTTTTCTGGCCTGGGACAGATACGCAGTATTTT
size: .; J: TRBJ2-7; V: TRBV7-9; D: TRBD2; CDR3: CASSSAGAGKTYEQYF; DNA: TGTGCCAGCAGCTCCGCGGGAGCGGGGAAGACCTACGAGCAGTACTTC
size: .; J: TRBJ2-2; V: TRBV30; D: .; CDR3: CAWNSANTGELFF; DNA: TGTGCCTGGAACTCGGCAAACACCGGGGAGCTGTTTTTT
size: .; J: TRBJ2-7; V: TRBV6-6; D: .; CDR3: CASSRAPEITSSYEQYF; DNA: TGTGCCAGCAGTCGGGCCCCGGAGATAACGAGCTCCTACGAGCAGTACTTC
size: few; J: TRBJ2-3; V: TRBV15; D: TRBD1; CDR3: CATSRGTGSTDTQYF; DNA: TGTGCCACCAGCAGAGGGACAGGGAGCACAGATACGCAGTATTTT
size: .; J: TRBJ2-5; V: TRBV3-1/TRBV3-2; D: .; CDR3: CASSYSYQETQYF; DNA: TGTGCCAGCAGCTACTCGTACCAAGAGACCCAGTACTTC
size: few; J: TRBJ2-1; V: TRBV4-3; D: .; CDR3: CASSLQGAHNEQFF; DNA: TGCGCCAGCAGCCTTCAAGGGGCGCATAATGAGCAGTTCTTC
size: once; J: TRBJ1-1; V: TRBV19; D: TRBD1; CDR3: CASTVDRGRGKAFF; DNA: TGTGCCAGTACCGTGGACAGGGGGCGTGGGAAAGCTTTCTTT
size: .; J: TRBJ1-5; V: TRBV2; D: .; CDR3: CASTRGREGNQPQHF; DNA: TGTGCCAGCACTAGGGGCAGGGAGGGGAATCAGCCCCAGCATTTT
size: .; J: TRBJ2-3; V: TRBV28; D: TRBD2; CDR3: CASRLAVTDTQYF; DNA: TGTGCCTCTCGACTAGCAGTCACAGATACGCAGTATTTT
size: once; J: TRBJ1-1; V: TRBV5-4; D: .; CDR3: CASSDLGVNTEAFF; DNA: TGTGCCAGCAGCGACTTGGGAGTGAACACTGAAGCTTTCTTT
size: .; J: TRBJ2-1; V: TRBV3-1/TRBV3-2; D: .; CDR3: CASSQINNEQFF; DNA: TGTGCCAGCAGCCAAATAAACAATGAGCAGTTCTTC
size: .; J: TRBJ2-7; V: TRBV7-2; D: TRBD1; CDR3: CASSLYSGGYEQYF; DNA: TGTGCCAGCAGCTTATATTCAGGGGGCTACGAGCAGTACTTC
size: .; J: TRBJ1-1; V: TRBV4-3; D: .; CDR3: CASSQDYLLNTEAFF; DNA: TGCGCCAGCAGCCAAGATTATCTGTTGAACACTGAAGCTTTCTTT
size: .; J: TRBJ2-3; V: TRBV5-1; D: .; CDR3: CASSRGDTQYF; DNA: TGCGCCAGCAGCCGGGGGGATACGCAGTATTTT
size: few; J: TRBJ2-2; V: TRBV7-9; D: TRBD1; CDR3: CASRPGQGYTGELFF; DNA: TGTGCCAGCAGGCCAGGACAGGGCTACACCGGGGAGCTGTTTTTT